This entry lists 22 T cell receptor beta chains sequenced from one sample in a study of beta chain features in type 1 diabetes. Study outcomes and limitations: Within each of all four CD4+ subsets, Type 1 diabetes patients had TCRB CDR3s that were moderately but significantly shorter.

Their antigens are not known. Expressed TCRB transcripts were sequenced, since all the RNA that had been isolated was reverse transcribed. Assay used: immunoSEQ multiplex PCR; TCRdb lists only in-frame clones, some missing. The sample includes about 270,000 clones, 13% to 15% of them seen just once. Sequenced material: naive CD4+ T cells from blood. The source is a young man with type 1 diabetes.

The chain couples TRBV20-1 to TRBJ2-7; D uncertain. Trimming pared 5 bases from V and 1 base from J, leaving 6 bases between. The CDR3 extends over 11 amino acids. Germline lookup yields CDR1 DFQATT and CDR2 SNEGSKA (reference sequence). Here the CDR3 DNA reads TGCAGTGCTGTATTTTCCTACGAGCAGTACTTC. Encoded protein: CSAVFSYEQYF.

The chain links TRBV5-6 to TRBJ1-1; 8 bases line up with TRBD1. J lost 6 bases, V lost 8 bases, and 9 bases had no gene match. Germline V gene sequence: CDR1 SGHDT, CDR2 YYEEEE. The CDR3 consists of 13 residues. Here the CDR3 reads CASSRGRGAEAFF. The CDR3 nucleotides are TGTGCCAGTTCCAGGGGGCGCGGCGCTGAAGCTTTCTTT.

The genes are TRBV28 and TRBJ1-1, with D perhaps matching TRBD1 (5 bases). Germline assignment: CDR1 MDHEN and CDR2 SYDVKM. The germline V and J ends were trimmed by 7 bases and 2 bases, with 11 bases remaining between them. The CDR3 runs 13 residues. The CDR3 is CASTRGGNTEAFF. CDR3 DNA sequence: TGTGCCAGCACCCGGGGGGGAAACACTGAAGCTTTCTTT.

This clone was counted between two and nine times. This chain connects TRBV7-2 to TRBJ2-7; 7 bases align to TRBD1. Germline assignment: CDR1 SGHTA and CDR2 FQGNSA. The CDR3 is made up of 16 amino acids. Losses at the gene ends were 0 bases for V and 3 bases for J; bases not matched to a gene: 8. The CDR3 coding sequence is TGTGCCAGCAGCTTAGCGCTCGGGACAGTTAGCTACGAGCAGTACTTC. This translates into CASSLALGTVSYEQYF.

The chain employs TRBV5-6 and TRBJ1-2; D remains unclear. Trimming removed 4 bases at V and 2 bases at J, with 18 bases between. Looked up from germline, CDR1 is SGHDT and CDR2 is YYEEEE. The CDR3 is 16 residues long. The DNA of the CDR3 is TGTGCCAGCAGCCGGGGTCTTCTCTTCAGGAACTATGGCTACACCTTC. This translates into CASSRGLLFRNYGYTF.

In its sample, this clone was seen a few times. This chain uses TRBV4-1 with TRBJ2-1, with 7 bases aligning to TRBD2. The CDR3 is 15 residues long. Germline lookup yields CDR1 MGHRA and CDR2 YSYEKL. J lost 5 bases, V lost 0 bases, and 4 bases had no gene match. The CDR3 nucleotides are TGCGCCAGCAGCCAAGACCCCAGCGGGGACAATGAGCAGTTCTTC. It encodes CASSQDPSGDNEQFF.

This clone was seen more than once but under ten times. V usage is TRBV11-2 and J usage is TRBJ2-5; D may be TRBD2 (5 bases). This CDR3 has 15 residues. Trimming pared 0 bases from V and 5 bases from J, leaving 13 bases between. Germline-derived CDR1 and CDR2 are SGHAT and FQNNGV. The CDR3 loop reads CASSLDPGGRETQYF. In nucleotides, the CDR3 is TGTGCCAGCAGCTTAGATCCAGGAGGAAGGGAGACCCAGTACTTC. Full variable domain (remainder filled in from reference TRBV11-2 and TRBJ2-5): EAGVAQSPRYKIIEKRQSVAFWCNPISGHATLYWYQQILGQGPKLLIQFQNNGVVDDSQLPKDRFSAERLKGVDSTLKIQPAKLEDSAVYLCASSLDPGGRETQYFGPGTRLLVL.

The chain joins TRBV4-3 to TRBJ1-5; D remains unclear. V was trimmed by 3 bases and J by 5 bases, leaving 11 bases between them. Per the germline V gene, CDR1 is LGHNA and CDR2 is YSLEER. There are 14 residues in the CDR3. CDR3 coding DNA: TGCGCCAGCAGCCAGGACTACAGTGATCAGCCCCAGCATTTT. Translation gives CASSQDYSDQPQHF.

The chain links TRBV14 to TRBJ2-5; maybe TRBD2 (5 bases). Germline V gene data show CDR1 as SGHDN and CDR2 as FVKESK. The CDR3 covers 12 residues. Trimming removed 5 bases from V and 4 bases from J, with 8 bases in between. This chain's CDR3 is CASSFGGETQYF. CDR3 bases: TGTGCCAGCAGCTTCGGAGGAGAGACCCAGTACTTC.

The rearrangement uses TRBV7-3 and TRBJ2-1; a weak D match, TRBD2 (5 bases). Germline V gives CDR1 SGHTA, CDR2 FQGTGA. The CDR3 length is 14 residues. V lost 1 base to trimming and J lost 7 bases, with 11 bases between them. The CDR3 reads CASSLRWGENEQFF. Written as DNA, the CDR3 is TGTGCCAGCAGCTTAAGGTGGGGAGAGAATGAGCAGTTCTTC.

The chain joins TRBV20-1 to TRBJ1-1; D uncertain. The CDR3 sequence is 11 residues long. Per the germline V gene, CDR1 is DFQATT and CDR2 is SNEGSKA (reference sequence). DNA of the CDR3: TGCAGCGGAAGGAGGAACACTGAAGCTTTCTTT. It codes for CSGRRNTEAFF.

This clone was counted a few times. The V gene is TRBV5-1, the J gene TRBJ2-1, with D perhaps matching TRBD2 (6 bases). Looked up from germline, CDR1 is SGHRS and CDR2 is YFSETQ. The CDR3 contains 16 residues. Trimming removed 2 bases from V and 0 bases from J, with 12 bases in between. In nucleotides, the CDR3 is TGCGCCAGCAGCTTCCGGGACGGGAGCTCCTACAATGAGCAGTTCTTC. It is translated as CASSFRDGSSYNEQFF.

This sequence joins TRBV28 and TRBJ1-5; the match to TRBD1 covers 9 bases. The germline V gene has CDR1 MDHEN and CDR2 SYDVKM. The CDR3 extends over 15 amino acids. J was trimmed by 7 bases and V by 2 bases; bases with no gene match: 6. In DNA, the CDR3 is TGTGCCAGCAGTTTACCCGGGACAGGGTTCCAGCCCCAGCATTTT. This codes for CASSLPGTGFQPQHF.

The chain recombines TRBV2 with TRBJ2-1; D might be TRBD1 (5 bases). V lost 6 bases and J lost 6, with 15 bases in between. Germline V lookup: CDR1 SNHLY, CDR2 FYNNEI. The CDR3 sequence is 14 residues long. CDR3 loop: CASRGVFSINEQFF. The CDR3 coding sequence is TGTGCCAGCAGAGGGGTTTTCAGCATCAATGAGCAGTTCTTC.

This clone was counted only a few times. The chain couples TRBV4-1 to TRBJ2-5; D not resolved. CDR3 length: 16 amino acids. V was cut by 0 bases and J by 5 bases, with 16 bases left in between. CDR1 MGHRA and CDR2 YSYEKL come from the germline V gene. The CDR3 spells CASSQDQVGLLETQYF. In DNA form, the CDR3 reads TGCGCCAGCAGCCAAGATCAAGTTGGGCTTTTGGAGACCCAGTACTTC.

This clone was detected only a few times. The chain is built from TRBV6-6 and TRBJ1-2; TRBD1 is a possible D gene (6 bases). This CDR3 has 13 amino acids. CDR1 and CDR2 from the germline V gene are MNHNY and SVGAGI (reference sequence). The V end lost 5 bases, the J end lost 6 bases, and 13 bases lay between the germline ends. The CDR3 sequence is CASSVTGSDGYTF. The CDR3 DNA sequence: TGTGCCAGCAGTGTTACAGGGTCCGATGGCTACACCTTC.

Only a few counts were recorded for this clone. V gene TRBV10-3 combines with J gene TRBJ2-3, with TRBD2 identical over 10 bases. Germline V CDR1 and CDR2: ENHRY, SYGVKD. The CDR3 contains 15 residues. J lost 2 bases, V lost 6 bases, and 5 bases had no gene match. CDR3 DNA: TGTGCCATCAGCGGAACTAGCGGGAACACAGATACGCAGTATTTT. Protein product: CAISGTSGNTDTQYF.

This chain links TRBV11-2 with TRBJ1-1; 8 bases fit TRBD1. Germline CDR1 SGHAT, CDR2 FQNNGV. This CDR3 is built from 17 residues. V dropped 4 bases and J dropped 0; count of bases not matched to a gene: 10. CDR3 DNA: TGTGCCAGCAGCTCCATTCGGGACAGGCGAATGAACACTGAAGCTTTCTTT. Protein: CASSSIRDRRMNTEAFF.

The rearrangement uses TRBV18 and TRBJ1-1; 9 bases agree with TRBD1. V lost 2 bases to trimming and J lost 3 bases; unmatched junction nucleotides: 4. Germline CDR1 KGHSH, CDR2 LQKENI. This CDR3 spans 15 amino acids. Written as DNA, the CDR3 is TGTGCCAGCTCACCAGGACAGGGGAGGGACACTGAAGCTTTCTTT. Its protein product is CASSPGQGRDTEAFF. The full variable domain, rest sourced from reference TRBV18 and TRBJ1-1, is NAGVMQNPRHLVRRRGQEARLRCSPMKGHSHVYWYRQLPEEGLKFMVYLQKENIIDESGMPKERFSAEFPKEGPSILRIQQVVRGDSAAYFCASSPGQGRDTEAFFGQGTRLTVV.

The chain carries TRBV11-2 and TRBJ2-1; D is unclear. This CDR3 region has 12 residues. From germline, CDR1 is SGHAT and CDR2 FQNNGV. V was pared by 5 bases and J by 3 bases, with 5 bases between. The CDR3: CASSRVYNEQFF. CDR3 sequence (DNA): TGTGCCAGCAGCCGCGTCTACAATGAGCAGTTCTTC.

This clone was seen a handful of times. The rearrangement links TRBV6-5 to TRBJ2-1; tentative D call: TRBD1 (6 bases). V was pared by 0 bases and J by 7 bases, with 10 bases between. Germline V gives CDR1 MNHEY, CDR2 SVGAGI. The CDR3 is 14 amino acids. CDR3 nucleotides: TGTGCCAGCAGTTACTCGAATAGGGGGAATGAGCAGTTCTTC. Translation: CASSYSNRGNEQFF.

The chain joins TRBV14 to TRBJ2-3, with a possible D match to TRBD2 (6 bases). V was pared by 4 bases and J by 2 bases, with 19 bases between. Germline loops: CDR1 SGHDN, CDR2 FVKESK. The CDR3 contains 17 residues. DNA for the CDR3: TGTGCCAGCAGCCGCGGGAACCACTTAGGATTCACAGATACGCAGTATTTT. Its protein product is CASSRGNHLGFTDTQYF. Drawing the rest from reference TRBV14 and TRBJ2-3, the complete variable domain is EAGVTQFPSHSVIEKGQTVTLRCDPISGHDNLYWYRRVMGKEIKFLLHFVKESKQDESGMPNNRFLAERTGGTYSTLKVQPAELEDSGVYFCASSRGNHLGFTDTQYFGPGTRLTVL.